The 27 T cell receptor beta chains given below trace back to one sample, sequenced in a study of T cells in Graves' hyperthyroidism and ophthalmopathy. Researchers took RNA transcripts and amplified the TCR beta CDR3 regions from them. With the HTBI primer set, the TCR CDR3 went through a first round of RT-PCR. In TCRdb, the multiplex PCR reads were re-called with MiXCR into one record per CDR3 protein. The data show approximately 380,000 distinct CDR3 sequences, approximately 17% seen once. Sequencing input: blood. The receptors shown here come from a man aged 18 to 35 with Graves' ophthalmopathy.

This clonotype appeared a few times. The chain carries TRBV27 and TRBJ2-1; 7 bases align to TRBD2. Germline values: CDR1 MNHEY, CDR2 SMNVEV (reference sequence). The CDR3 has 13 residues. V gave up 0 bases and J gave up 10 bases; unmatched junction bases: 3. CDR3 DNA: TGTGCCAGCAGTTTATCAGAGACTAGCGAGCAGTTCTTC. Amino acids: CASSLSETSEQFF.

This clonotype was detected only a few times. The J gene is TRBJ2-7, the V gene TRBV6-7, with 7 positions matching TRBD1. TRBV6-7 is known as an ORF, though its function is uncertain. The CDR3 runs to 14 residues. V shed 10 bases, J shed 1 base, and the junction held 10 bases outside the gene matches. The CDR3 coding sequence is TGTGCCACCACATCTAAACAGGGGTCCTACGAGCAGTACTTC. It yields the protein CATTSKQGSYEQYF.

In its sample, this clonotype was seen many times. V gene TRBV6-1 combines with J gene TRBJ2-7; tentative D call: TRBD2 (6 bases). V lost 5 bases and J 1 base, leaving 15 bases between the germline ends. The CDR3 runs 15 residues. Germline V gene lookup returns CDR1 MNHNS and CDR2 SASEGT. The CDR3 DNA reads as TGTGCCAGCAGTTTTTACGCGGGGAGTTCCTACGAGCAGTACTTC. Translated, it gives CASSFYAGSSYEQYF.

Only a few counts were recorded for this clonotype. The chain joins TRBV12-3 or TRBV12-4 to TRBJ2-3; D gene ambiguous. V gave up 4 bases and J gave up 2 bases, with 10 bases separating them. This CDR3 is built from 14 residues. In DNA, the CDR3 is TGTGCCAGCAGTTCTCCGATGCTCACAGATACGCAGTATTTT. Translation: CASSSPMLTDTQYF.

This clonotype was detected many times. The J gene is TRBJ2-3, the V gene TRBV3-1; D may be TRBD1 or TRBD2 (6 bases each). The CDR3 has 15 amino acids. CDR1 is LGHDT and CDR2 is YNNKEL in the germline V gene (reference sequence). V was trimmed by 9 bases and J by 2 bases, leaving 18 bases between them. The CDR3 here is CASLLMGGATDTQYF. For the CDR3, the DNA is TGTGCCAGTCTTCTTATGGGGGGCGCCACAGATACGCAGTATTTT.

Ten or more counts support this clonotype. The CDR3 DNA is TGCAGTGCTAGAGATTTTACGGCGAACCCAGGGGATGAGCAGTTCTTC. It encodes CSARDFTANPGDEQFF. This chain joins TRBV20-1 and TRBJ2-1; possibly TRBD1 for D (6 bases). CDR1 is DFQATT and CDR2 is SNEGSKA in the germline V gene (reference sequence). The CDR3 is 16 amino acids. V lost 0 bases and J 8 bases, leaving 20 bases between the germline ends.

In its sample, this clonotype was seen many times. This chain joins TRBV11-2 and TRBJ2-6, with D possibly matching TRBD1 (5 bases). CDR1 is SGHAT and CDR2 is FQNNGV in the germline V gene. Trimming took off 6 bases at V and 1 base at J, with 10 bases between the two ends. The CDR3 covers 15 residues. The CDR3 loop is CASRPTDSGANVLTF. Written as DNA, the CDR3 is TGTGCCAGCAGGCCGACAGATTCTGGGGCCAACGTCCTGACTTTC. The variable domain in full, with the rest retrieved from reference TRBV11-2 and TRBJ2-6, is EAGVAQSPRYKIIEKRQSVAFWCNPISGHATLYWYQQILGQGPKLLIQFQNNGVVDDSQLPKDRFSAERLKGVDSTLKIQPAKLEDSAVYLCASRPTDSGANVLTFGAGSRLTVL.

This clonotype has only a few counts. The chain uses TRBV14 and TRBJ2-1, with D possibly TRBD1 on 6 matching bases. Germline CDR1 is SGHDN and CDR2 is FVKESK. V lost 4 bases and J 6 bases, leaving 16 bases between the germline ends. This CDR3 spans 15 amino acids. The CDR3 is CASSLPQGRLNEQFF. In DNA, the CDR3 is TGTGCCAGCAGCCTCCCCCAGGGGCGGCTCAATGAGCAGTTCTTC.

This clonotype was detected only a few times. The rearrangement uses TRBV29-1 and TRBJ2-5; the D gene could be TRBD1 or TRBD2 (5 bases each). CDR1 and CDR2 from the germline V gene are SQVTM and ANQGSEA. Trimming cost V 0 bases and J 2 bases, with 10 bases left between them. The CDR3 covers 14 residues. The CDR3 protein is CSVEEGWGQETQYF. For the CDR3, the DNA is TGCAGCGTTGAAGAGGGATGGGGGCAAGAGACCCAGTACTTC.

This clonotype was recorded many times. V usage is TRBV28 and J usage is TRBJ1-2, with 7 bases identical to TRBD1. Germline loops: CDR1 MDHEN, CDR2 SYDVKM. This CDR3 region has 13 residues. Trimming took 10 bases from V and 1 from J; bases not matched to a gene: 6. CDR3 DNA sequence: TGTGCCATCCAACAGGGGCGTAACTATGGCTACACCTTC. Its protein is CAIQQGRNYGYTF.

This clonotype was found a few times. The CDR3 nucleotides are TGTGCCAGTAGTATGGGACACCCCAACACTGAAGCTTTCTTT. Its translation: CASSMGHPNTEAFF. This rearrangement joins TRBV19 to TRBJ1-1; D may be TRBD1 (6 bases). Trimming took off 3 bases at V and 2 bases at J, with 10 bases between the two ends. In germline, CDR1 is LNHDA, CDR2 SQIVND (reference sequence). The CDR3 loop spans 14 amino acids.

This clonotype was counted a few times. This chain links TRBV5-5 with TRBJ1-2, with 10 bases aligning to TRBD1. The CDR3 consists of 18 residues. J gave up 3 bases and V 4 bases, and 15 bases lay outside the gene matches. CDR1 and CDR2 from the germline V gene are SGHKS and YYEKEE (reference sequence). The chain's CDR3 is CASSPTGTGVGRDYGYTF. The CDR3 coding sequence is TGTGCCAGCAGCCCAACCGGGACAGGGGTCGGACGGGACTATGGCTACACCTTC.

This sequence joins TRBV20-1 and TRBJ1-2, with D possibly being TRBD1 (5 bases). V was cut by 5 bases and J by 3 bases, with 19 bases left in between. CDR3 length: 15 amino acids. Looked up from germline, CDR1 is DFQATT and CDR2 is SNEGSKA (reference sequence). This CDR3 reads CSALIGTAGDYGYTF. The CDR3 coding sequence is TGCAGTGCTCTAATCGGGACGGCGGGGGACTATGGCTACACCTTC.

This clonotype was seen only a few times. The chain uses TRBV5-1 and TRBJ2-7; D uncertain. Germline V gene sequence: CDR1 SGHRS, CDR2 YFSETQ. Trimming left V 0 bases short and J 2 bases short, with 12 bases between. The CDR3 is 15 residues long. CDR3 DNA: TGCGCCAGCAGCTTGGAGCAGGCCCGAACCTACGAGCAGTACTTC. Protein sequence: CASSLEQARTYEQYF.

In DNA form, the CDR3 reads TGCGCCAGCAGCCCGAAGGAGGGGGGGTCCCGGAACACTGAAGCTTTCTTT. Its protein is CASSPKEGGSRNTEAFF. The chain recombines TRBV5-1 with TRBJ1-1; possible D gene TRBD1, 6 bases. Trimming pared 4 bases from V and 1 base from J, leaving 20 bases between. Germline values: CDR1 SGHRS, CDR2 YFSETQ. The CDR3 loop spans 17 amino acids. The full variable domain, completed using reference TRBV5-1 and TRBJ1-1, is KAGVTQTPRYLIKTRGQQVTLSCSPISGHRSVSWYQQTPGQGLQFLFEYFSETQRNKGNFPGRFSGRQFSNSRSEMNVSTLELGDSALYLCASSPKEGGSRNTEAFFGQGTRLTVV.

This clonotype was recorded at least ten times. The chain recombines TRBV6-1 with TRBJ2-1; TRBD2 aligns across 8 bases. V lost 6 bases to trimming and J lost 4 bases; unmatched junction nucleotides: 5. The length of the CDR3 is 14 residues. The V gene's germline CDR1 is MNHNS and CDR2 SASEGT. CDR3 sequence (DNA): TGTGCCAGCAGACCGGGACTAGTATACAATGAGCAGTTCTTC. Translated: CASRPGLVYNEQFF.

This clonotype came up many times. In nucleotides, the CDR3 is TGTGCCAGCAGCGTAGCCCTGCGGACAGGGGGCTACAATGAGCAGTTCTTC. This codes for CASSVALRTGGYNEQFF. The J gene is TRBJ2-1, the V gene TRBV9; 10 nucleotides line up with TRBD1. The CDR3 runs 17 residues. Germline assignment: CDR1 SGDLS and CDR2 YYNGEE. V lost 0 bases and J lost 3; bases outside the gene matches: 6.

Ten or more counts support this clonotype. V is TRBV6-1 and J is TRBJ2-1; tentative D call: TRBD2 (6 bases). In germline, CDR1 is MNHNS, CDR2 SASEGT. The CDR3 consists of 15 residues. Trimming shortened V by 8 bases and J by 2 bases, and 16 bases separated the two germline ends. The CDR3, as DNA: TGTGCCAGCGGGGAGGCGGGGAGCGCCTACAATGAGCAGTTCTTC. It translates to CASGEAGSAYNEQFF.

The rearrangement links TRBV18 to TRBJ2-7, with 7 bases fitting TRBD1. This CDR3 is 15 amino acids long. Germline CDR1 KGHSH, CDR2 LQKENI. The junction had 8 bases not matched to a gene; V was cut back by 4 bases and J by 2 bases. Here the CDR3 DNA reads TGTGCCAGCTCACTTCGAGGGACAGATACCTACGAGCAGTACTTC. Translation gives CASSLRGTDTYEQYF.

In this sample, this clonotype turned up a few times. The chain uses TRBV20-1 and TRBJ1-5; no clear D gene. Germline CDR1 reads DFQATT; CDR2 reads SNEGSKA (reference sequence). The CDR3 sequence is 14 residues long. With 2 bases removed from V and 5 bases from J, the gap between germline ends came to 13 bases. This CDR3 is CSARPLGPYQPQHF. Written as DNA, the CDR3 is TGCAGTGCTAGACCGCTCGGTCCTTATCAGCCCCAGCATTTT.

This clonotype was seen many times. The CDR3 DNA follows: TGTGCCAGCACCCCCGGGAGGGAGAATGGCTACACCTTC. Amino acid sequence: CASTPGRENGYTF. V is TRBV2 and J is TRBJ1-2; no reliable D call. The V end was cut by 7 bases, the J end by 6 bases, with 15 bases between. The germline CDR1 and CDR2 sequences are SNHLY and FYNNEI. The CDR3 extends over 13 amino acids.

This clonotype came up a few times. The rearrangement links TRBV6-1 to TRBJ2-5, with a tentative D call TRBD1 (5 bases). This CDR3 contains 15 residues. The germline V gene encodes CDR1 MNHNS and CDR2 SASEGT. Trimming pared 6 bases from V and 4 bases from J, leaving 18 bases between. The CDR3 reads CASRPFYQGGETQYF. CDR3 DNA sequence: TGTGCCAGCAGGCCGTTTTATCAGGGCGGAGAGACCCAGTACTTC.

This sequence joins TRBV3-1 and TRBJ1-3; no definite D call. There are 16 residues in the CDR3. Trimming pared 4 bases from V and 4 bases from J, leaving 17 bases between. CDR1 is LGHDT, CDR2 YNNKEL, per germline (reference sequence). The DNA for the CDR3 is TGTGCCAGCAGCCGGGCCCTCTCAGGATACGGAAACACCATATATTTT. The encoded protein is CASSRALSGYGNTIYF.

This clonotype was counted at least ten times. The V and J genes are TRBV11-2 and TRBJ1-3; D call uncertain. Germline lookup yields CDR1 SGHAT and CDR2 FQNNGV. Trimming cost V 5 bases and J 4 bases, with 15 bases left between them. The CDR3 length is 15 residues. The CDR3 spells CASSPPAGQGNTIYF. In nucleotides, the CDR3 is TGTGCCAGCAGCCCCCCGGCGGGCCAGGGAAACACCATATATTTT.

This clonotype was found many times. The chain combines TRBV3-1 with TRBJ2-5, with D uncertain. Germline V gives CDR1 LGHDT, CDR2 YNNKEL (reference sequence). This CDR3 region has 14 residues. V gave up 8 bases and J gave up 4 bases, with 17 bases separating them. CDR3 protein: CASGRTGVGETQYF. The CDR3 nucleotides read TGTGCCAGCGGACGGACCGGCGTCGGAGAGACCCAGTACTTC.

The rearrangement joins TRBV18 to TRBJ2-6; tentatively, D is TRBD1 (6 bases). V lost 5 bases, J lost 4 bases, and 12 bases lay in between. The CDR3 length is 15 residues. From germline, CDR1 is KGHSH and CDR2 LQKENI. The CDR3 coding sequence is TGTGCCAGCTCAACCGGGACAACGGGGGCCAACGTCCTGACTTTC. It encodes CASSTGTTGANVLTF.

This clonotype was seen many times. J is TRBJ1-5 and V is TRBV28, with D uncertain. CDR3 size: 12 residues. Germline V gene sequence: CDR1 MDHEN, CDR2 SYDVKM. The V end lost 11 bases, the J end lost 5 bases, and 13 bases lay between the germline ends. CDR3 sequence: CASGLVDQPQHF. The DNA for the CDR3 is TGTGCCTCGGGTCTGGTAGATCAGCCCCAGCATTTT.